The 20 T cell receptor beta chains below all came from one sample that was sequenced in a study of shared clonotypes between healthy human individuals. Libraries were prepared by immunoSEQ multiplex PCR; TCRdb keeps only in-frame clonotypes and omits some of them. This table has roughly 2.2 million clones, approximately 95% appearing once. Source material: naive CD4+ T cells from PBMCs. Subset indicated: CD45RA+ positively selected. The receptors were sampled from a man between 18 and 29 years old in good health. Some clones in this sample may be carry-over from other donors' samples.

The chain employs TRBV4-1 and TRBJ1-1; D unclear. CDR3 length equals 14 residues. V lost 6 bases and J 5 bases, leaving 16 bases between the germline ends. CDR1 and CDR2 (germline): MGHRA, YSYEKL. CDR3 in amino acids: CASRTMGGKTEAFF. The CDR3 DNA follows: TGCGCCAGCAGAACCATGGGAGGGAAAACTGAAGCTTTCTTT.

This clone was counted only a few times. CDR3 nucleotide sequence: TGTGCCAGCAGGCGTGGGTTTAAGGGGGACTATGGCTACACCTTC. Amino acids: CASRRGFKGDYGYTF. The chain has TRBV6-5 and TRBJ1-2; D may be TRBD1 (6 bases). This CDR3 spans 15 amino acids. CDR1 is MNHEY, CDR2 SVGAGI, per germline. Trimming cost V 6 bases and J 3 bases, with 17 bases left between them.

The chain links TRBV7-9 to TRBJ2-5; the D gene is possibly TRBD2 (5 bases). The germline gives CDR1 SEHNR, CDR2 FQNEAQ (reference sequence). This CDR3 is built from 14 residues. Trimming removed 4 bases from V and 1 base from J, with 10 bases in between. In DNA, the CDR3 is TGTGCCAGCAGCTCCTCTAGCATCCAAGAGACCCAGTACTTC. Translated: CASSSSSIQETQYF.

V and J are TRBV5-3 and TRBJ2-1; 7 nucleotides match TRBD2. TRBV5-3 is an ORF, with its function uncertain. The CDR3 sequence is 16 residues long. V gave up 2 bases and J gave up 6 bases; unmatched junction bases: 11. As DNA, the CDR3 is TGTGCCAGAAGCTTCTCTAGGCGGGAGAACCTCAATGAGCAGTTCTTC. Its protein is CARSFSRRENLNEQFF.

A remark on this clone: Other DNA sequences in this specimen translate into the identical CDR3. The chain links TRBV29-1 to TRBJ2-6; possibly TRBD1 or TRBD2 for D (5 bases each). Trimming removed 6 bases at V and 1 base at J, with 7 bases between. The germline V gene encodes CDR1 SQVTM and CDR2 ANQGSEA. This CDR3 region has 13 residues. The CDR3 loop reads CSVGASGANVLTF. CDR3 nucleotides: TGCAGCGTCGGGGCTTCTGGGGCCAACGTCCTGACTTTC.

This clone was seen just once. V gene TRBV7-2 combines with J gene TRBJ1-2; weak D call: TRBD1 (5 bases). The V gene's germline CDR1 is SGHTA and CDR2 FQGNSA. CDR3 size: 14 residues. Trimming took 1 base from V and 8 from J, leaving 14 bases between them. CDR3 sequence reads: CASSLGGTAGGYTF. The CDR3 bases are TGTGCCAGCAGCTTAGGGGGGACTGCCGGCGGCTACACCTTC.

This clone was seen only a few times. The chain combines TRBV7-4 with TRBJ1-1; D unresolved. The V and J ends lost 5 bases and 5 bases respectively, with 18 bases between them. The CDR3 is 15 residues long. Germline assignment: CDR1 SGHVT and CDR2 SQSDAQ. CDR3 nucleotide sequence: TGTGCCAGCAGCCATCGGAGTAGGTTAATGACTGAAGCTTTCTTT. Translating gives CASSHRSRLMTEAFF.

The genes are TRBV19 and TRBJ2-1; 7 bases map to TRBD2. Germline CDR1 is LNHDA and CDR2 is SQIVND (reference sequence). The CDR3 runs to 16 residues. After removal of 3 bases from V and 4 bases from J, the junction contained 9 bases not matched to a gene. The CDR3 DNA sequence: TGTGCCAGTAGTATCGGTAGGACTAGGACTTACAATGAGCAGTTCTTC. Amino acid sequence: CASSIGRTRTYNEQFF.

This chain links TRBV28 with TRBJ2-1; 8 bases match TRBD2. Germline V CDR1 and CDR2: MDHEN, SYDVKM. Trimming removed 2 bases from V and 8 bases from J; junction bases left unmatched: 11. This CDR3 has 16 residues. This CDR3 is CASSLGVGRGNDEQFF. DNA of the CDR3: TGTGCCAGCAGTTTAGGGGTCGGGAGGGGCAATGATGAGCAGTTCTTC. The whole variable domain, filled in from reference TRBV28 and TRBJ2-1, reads DVKVTQSSRYLVKRTGEKVFLECVQDMDHENMFWYRQDPGLGLRLIYFSYDVKMKEKGDIPEGYSVSREKKERFSLILESASTNQTSMYLCASSLGVGRGNDEQFFGPGTRLTVL.

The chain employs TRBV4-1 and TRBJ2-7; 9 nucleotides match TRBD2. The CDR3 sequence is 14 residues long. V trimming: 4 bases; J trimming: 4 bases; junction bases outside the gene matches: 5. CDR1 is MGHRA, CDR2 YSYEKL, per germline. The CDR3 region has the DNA TGCGCCAGCAGCCTAGGACTAGCGATTTACGAGCAGTACTTC. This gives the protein CASSLGLAIYEQYF.

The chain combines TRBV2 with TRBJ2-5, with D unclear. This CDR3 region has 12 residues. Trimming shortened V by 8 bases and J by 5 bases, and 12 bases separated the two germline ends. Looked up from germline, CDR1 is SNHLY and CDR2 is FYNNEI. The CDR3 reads CASQLTVETQYF. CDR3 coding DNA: TGTGCCAGCCAACTTACGGTCGAGACCCAGTACTTC.

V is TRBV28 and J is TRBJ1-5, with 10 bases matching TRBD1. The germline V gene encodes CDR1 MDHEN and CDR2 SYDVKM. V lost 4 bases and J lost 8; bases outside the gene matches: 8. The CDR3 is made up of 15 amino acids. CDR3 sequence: CASSSGTGEGKPQHF. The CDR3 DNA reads TGTGCCAGCAGTTCCGGGACAGGGGAAGGTAAGCCCCAGCATTTT.

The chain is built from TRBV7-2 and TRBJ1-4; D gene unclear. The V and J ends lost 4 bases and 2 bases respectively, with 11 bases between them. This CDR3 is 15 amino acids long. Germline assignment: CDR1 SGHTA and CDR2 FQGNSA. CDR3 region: CASSSMTGTNEKLFF. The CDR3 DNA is TGTGCCAGCAGCTCGATGACCGGGACTAATGAAAAACTGTTTTTT.

In DNA form, the CDR3 reads TGTGCCAGCAGAGGGGGGACAGGGGTTGGGTCGGAAGGCTACACCTTC. This codes for CASRGGTGVGSEGYTF. The chain employs TRBV28 and TRBJ1-2, with 10 positions matching TRBD1. Germline V gene lookup returns CDR1 MDHEN and CDR2 SYDVKM. V was clipped by 6 bases and J by 8 bases; unmatched bases: 15. The CDR3 is made up of 16 amino acids.

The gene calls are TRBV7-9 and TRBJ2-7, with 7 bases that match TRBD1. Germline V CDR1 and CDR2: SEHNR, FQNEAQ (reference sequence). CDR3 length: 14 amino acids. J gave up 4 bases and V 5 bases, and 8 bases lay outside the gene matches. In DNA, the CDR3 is TGTGCCAGCAGCCTAGGGGGCTCCAAATACGAGCAGTACTTC. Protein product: CASSLGGSKYEQYF. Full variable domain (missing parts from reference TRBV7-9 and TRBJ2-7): DTGVSQNPRHKITKRGQNVTFRCDPISEHNRLYWYRQTLGQGPEFLTYFQNEAQLEKSRLLSDRFSAERPKGSFSTLEIQRTEQGDSAMYLCASSLGGSKYEQYFGPGTRLTVT.

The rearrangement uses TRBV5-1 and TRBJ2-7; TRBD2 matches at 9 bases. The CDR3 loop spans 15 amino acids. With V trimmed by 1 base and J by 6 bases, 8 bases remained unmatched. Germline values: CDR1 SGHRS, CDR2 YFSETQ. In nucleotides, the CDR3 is TGCGCCAGCAGCTTGTCCGGCGGGAGGGTCTCCGAGCAGTACTTC. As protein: CASSLSGGRVSEQYF.

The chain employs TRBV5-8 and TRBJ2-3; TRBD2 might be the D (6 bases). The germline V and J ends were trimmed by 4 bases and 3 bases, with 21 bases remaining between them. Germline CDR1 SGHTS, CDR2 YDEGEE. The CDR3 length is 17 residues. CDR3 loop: CASSPRFRERKTDTQYF. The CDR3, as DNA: TGTGCCAGCAGCCCTCGTTTTCGGGAGAGGAAGACAGATACGCAGTATTTT.

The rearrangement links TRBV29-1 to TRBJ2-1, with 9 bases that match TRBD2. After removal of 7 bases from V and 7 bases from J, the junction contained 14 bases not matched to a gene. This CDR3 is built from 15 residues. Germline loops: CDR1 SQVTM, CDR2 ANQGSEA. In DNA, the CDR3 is TGCAGCGCCCCCCTGTGGACTAGCGCCGCGAATGAGCAGTTCTTC. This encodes CSAPLWTSAANEQFF.

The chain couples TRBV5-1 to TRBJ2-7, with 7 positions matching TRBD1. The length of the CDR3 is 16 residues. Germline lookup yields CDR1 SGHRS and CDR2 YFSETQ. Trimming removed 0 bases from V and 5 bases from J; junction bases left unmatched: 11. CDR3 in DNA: TGCGCCAGCAGCTTGGGTATAAGGGGACAGATCCACGAGCAGTACTTC. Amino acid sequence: CASSLGIRGQIHEQYF.

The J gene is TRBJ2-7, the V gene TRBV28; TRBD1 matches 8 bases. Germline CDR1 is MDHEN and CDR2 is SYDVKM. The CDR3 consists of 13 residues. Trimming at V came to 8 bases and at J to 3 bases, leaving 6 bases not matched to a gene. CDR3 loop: CASGGQGNYEQYF. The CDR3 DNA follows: TGTGCCAGCGGCGGACAGGGAAACTACGAGCAGTACTTC.